This TCR beta chain was observed in a study of STAT5B mutations in CD4+ large granular lymphocyte leukemia (dated by TCRdb to about 2022). Background on the whole study: Among healthy controls, the CDR3 'QG' motif was associated with a particular HLA allele. Flow cytometry on FACSCanto II or FACSVerse showed that the purified fractions were more than 95% pure among lymphocytes. The TCRbeta repertoires of CD4+ T-cell large granular lymphocyte leukemia patients were compared with the TCRbeta repertoires of healthy blood donors. General conclusions and limits of the study: Greater clonality appeared to be present in CD4-sorted patient repertoires than in healthy CD4+ repertoires, and the difference was retained after the putative leukemic clones were removed. TRBV06-family usage was enriched among the top patient clones (8/27) compared with healthy controls (2/35). The main leukemic clonotypes were found to be private to each patient, although over 20% of the main leukemic clonotypes were detected at low frequency in the non-leukemic repertoires of other patients. The data were not HLA-matched, and the higher clonality in CD4+ T-LGLL than in CD8+ T-LGLL could be due to the relatively small sample size.

Concerning this clone: Its antigen is currently not known. Nothing much larger sits one base from this clone, and base qualities are not available.

The CDR3 contains 12 residues, cysteine and phenylalanine counted. Here the CDR3 DNA is all that survives: 36 bases in frame from base 1. The germline V gene (reference sequence) provides CDR1 SEHNR and CDR2 FQNEAQ. The germline ends are 12 bases apart after V is trimmed by 8 bases and J by 5 bases. Buffy coats from around 37 blood donors, supplied by the Finnish Red Cross blood service, were used as healthy controls. All TCR-sequenced material derived from peripheral blood: patient blood samples and healthy donor buffy coats. Peripheral blood mononuclear cells were isolated by Ficoll-Hypaque gradient centrifugation. CD4+ cells were purified magnetically from the buffy coats of healthy controls. Genomic DNA was extracted with the Gentra Puregene Cell and Tissue kit and quantified on a Qubit 2.0 fluorometer. The immunoSEQ assay at survey resolution was used to sequence TCRbeta rearrangements from genomic DNA. The published analysis was carried out like this. In the TCR sequencing data, the lowest productive clonotype frequency that could be detected was 2.59 x 10-5. Only productive TCRbeta rearrangements, defined as complete and in-frame sequences, were included in the analyses. The clonality of each sample was calculated as Simpson clonality in the immunoSEQ Analyzer version 3.0. Clones were binned by frequency as very rare, small, medium, large (1-20%) or hyperexpanded (>20%). Generation probabilities were estimated with OLGA 1.2.3, V-gene circos plots were made with VDJtools, specificities were searched in VDJdb, and CDR3 motifs were identified with GLIPH. TCRdb re-hosts the immuneACCESS table, in-frame sequences only. Its copies lack some clones; in the studies checked, an unresolved V gene accounts for under half of them, and the cause for the rest is not known. That table is the source of V, J and clone size, and D and trimming were worked out from the DNA. The sample includes about 40,000 clones, with roughly 83% observed a single time. The ten largest clonotypes hold about 0.34% of the sample.

The receptor chain draws on TRBV7-9 and TRBJ1-2; the D gene assignment is ambiguous. Sequenced: CD4+ T cells from blood buffy coats. This clonotype was obtained from a human donor in good health. The CDR3 reads as follows: CASSAVRYGYTF. The DNA sequence is as follows: TGTGCCAGCTCTGCCGTTAGGTATGGCTACACCTTC.